This T cell receptor beta chain was identified in a study of shared clonotypes between healthy human individuals (dated by TCRdb to between 2020 and 2021). The study in broad terms: A few men and a couple of women, aged 18 to 49 years, made up the cohort. To increase sequencing depth and limit assay-specific biases, different laboratories used diverse techniques to prepare libraries and sequence TCR repertoires. For each donor, CD4 naive and CD4 memory were each run on three plates, CD8 naive on two plates, and CD8 memory on one plate. The study deeply sequenced blood TCR repertoires of about 5 healthy adults to estimate repertoire size and the extent of clonotype sharing between individuals. Leukapheresis yielded between about 0.9 and 8.9 billion PBMCs per donor. Results the study describes overall, beyond this receptor: Higher generation probabilities were observed for clonotypes shared by all four sorted-subset donors than for non-shared clonotypes. Naive subsets generally had larger estimated clonotype richness than memory subsets did. Incomplete sequencing was indicated by rarefaction of sorted-subset datasets, despite the large sequencing depth. Pairwise subsampling led to the expectation that sequencing depth would affect the degree of clonotype sharing among donors. Because the study included a small number of donors, the genetic and exposure-history diversity represented was limited. Sampling was limited to blood, and TCR repertoires in tissue likely differ from TCR repertoires in blood. Sharing across a few donors was observed for roughly 5.4% of naive CD4, about 4% of naive CD8, 2% to 2.5% of memory CD4, and 0.4% of memory CD8 clonotypes.

Using the deep immunoSEQ assay, TCR CDR3 regions were amplified from genomic DNA by multiplex PCR. Extracted genomic DNA from each cell subset was distributed evenly across all wells of several immunoSEQ 96-well plates, and each plate was treated as a replicate. Each replicate PCR for sorted subsets received around 0.2 ug genomic DNA, equal to about 30,000 T cell genomes. The purified libraries were quantified using a Qubit 3.0 fluorometer, sized with a Bioanalyzer 2100, and then quantified again using the KAPA Library Quantification kit. A separate single-read 150-cycle Illumina NextSeq 550 flow cell was used to sequence each immunoSEQ 96-well plate. In the authors' own workflow: Because the immunoSEQ output held only junctional sequences and lacked quality scores, the filtering could not match the filtering applied to full-length reads. Sequences were annotated with PyIR, a Python wrapper for IgBLAST v1.9, and V/J genes and CDR3 were assigned using IMGT germline references. Reads were removed for weak V/J assignments (E-value above 1e-6), missing CDR3, stop codons, out-of-frame junctions, or ambiguous translated residues. V3J clonotypes were defined as sequences sharing the same inferred V gene, J gene, and CDR3 amino acid sequence. Percentage overlap between repertoires was computed as shared unique clonotypes divided by the size of the smaller repertoire. RTK rarefaction, the Chao1 estimator, and Recon v2.1 estimates of unobserved clonotypes were used to assess repertoire richness. For all TCRbeta clonotypes obtained by the gDNA method from four donors, generation probabilities were computed with OLGA. This is the immuneACCESS table as TCRdb keeps it, with only in-frame sequences that have V and J called. A part of the clones is gone; compared with another copy, unresolved V genes explain less than half, and the rest is unexplained. The D gene and trimming were derived from the DNA, and the V and J assignments and clone size from that table. This sample has approximately 2,300,000 clones in its table, and just under 95% of those were observed once. About 0.41% of the sample lies in the top ten.

V is cut back by 5 bases and J by 0 bases, with 15 bases in the junction unmatched. The CDR3 covers 18 residues, taking in both the cysteine and the phenylalanine. Just CDR3 DNA is preserved here, 54 bases in frame from base 1. The CDR1 and CDR2 encoded by the germline V gene are SGHRS and YFSETQ. Donors were healthy HIV-negative adults with no recently reported acute infections or vaccinations. Every donor was a Caucasian adult residing in Nashville, Tennessee, USA. Magnetic negative selection was used to enrich CD4+ T cells, after which naive cells were positively selected on CD45RA and the negative fraction became the memory subset. Blood was collected by leukapheresis, and PBMCs were isolated by Ficoll-Histopaque density gradient centrifugation and then cryopreserved in liquid nitrogen vapor phase. Purity and quantity of every magnetically sorted T cell population were checked by analytical flow cytometry. Each sorted fraction had its genomic DNA isolated and then quantified by UV absorbance on a Nanodrop 2000c.

To note about this clone: Its antigen is still unknown. Base qualities are not provided; no much larger clone lies one nucleotide away.

The sequence was obtained from a man between 18 and 35 years old in good health. Some clones in this sample may be carry-over from other donors' samples. Sequences were obtained from naive CD4+ T cells from PBMCs. Explained via the paper, the cell subset or site label denotes: CD45RA+ positively selected. This receptor chain uses TRBV5-1 and TRBJ2-7, with 9 bases matching TRBD2. The nucleotide sequence reads TGCGCCAGCAGTCTCCGGGGACTAGCTATTCGAAGCTCCTACGAGCAGTACTTC. It translates as CASSLRGLAIRSSYEQYF.